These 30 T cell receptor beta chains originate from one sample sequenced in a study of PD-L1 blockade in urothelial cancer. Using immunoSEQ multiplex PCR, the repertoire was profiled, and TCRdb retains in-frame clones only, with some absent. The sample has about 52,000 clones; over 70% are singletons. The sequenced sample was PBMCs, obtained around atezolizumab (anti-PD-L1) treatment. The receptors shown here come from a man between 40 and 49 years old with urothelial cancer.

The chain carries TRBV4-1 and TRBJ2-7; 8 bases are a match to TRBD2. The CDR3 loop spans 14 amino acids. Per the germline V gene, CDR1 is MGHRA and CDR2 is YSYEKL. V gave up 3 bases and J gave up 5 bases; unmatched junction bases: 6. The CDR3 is CASSHPGGVDEQYF. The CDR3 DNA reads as TGCGCCAGCAGCCACCCGGGGGGGGTGGACGAGCAGTACTTC.

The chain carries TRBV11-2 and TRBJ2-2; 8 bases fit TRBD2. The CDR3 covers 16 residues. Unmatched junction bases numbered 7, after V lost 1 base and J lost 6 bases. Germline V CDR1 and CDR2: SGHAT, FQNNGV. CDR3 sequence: CASSLAGGIGAGELFF. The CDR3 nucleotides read TGTGCCAGCAGCTTAGCGGGAGGGATCGGGGCCGGGGAGCTGTTTTTT.

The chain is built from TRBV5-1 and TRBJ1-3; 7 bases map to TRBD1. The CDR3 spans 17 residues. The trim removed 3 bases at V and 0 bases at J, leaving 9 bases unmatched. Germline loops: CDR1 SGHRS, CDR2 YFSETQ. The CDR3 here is CASSSTPGQNSGNTIYF. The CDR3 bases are TGCGCCAGCAGCTCCACCCCGGGACAGAACTCTGGAAACACCATATATTTT.

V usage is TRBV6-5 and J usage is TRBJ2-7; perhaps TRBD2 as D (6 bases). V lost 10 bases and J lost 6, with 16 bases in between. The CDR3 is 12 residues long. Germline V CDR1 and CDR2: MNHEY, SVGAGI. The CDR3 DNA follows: TGTGCCACCGGGAGTTCCCTGAGCGAGCAGTACTTC. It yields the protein CATGSSLSEQYF.

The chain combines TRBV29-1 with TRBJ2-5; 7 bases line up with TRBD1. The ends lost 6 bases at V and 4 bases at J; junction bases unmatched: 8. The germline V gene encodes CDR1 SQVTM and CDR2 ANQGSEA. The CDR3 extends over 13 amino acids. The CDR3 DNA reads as TGCAGCGTAGCTTACAGGGGTAGAGAGACCCAGTACTTC. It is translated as CSVAYRGRETQYF.

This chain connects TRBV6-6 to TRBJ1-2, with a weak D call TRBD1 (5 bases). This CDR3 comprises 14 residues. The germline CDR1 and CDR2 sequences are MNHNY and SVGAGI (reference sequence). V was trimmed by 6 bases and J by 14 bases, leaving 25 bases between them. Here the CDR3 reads CASSPPREGSASTF. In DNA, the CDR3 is TGTGCCAGCAGCCCGCCCCGGGAGGGGTCAGCGAGTACCTTC.

The CDR3 spells CASSFVLASYEQYF. The CDR3 bases are TGTGCCAGCAGCTTCGTACTAGCCTCCTACGAGCAGTACTTC. V is TRBV5-5 and J is TRBJ2-7, with a tentative D call TRBD2 (6 bases). The CDR3 consists of 14 residues. Germline CDR1 SGHKS, CDR2 YYEKEE (reference sequence). The germline V and J ends were trimmed by 2 bases and 0 bases, with 9 bases remaining between them.

CDR3 protein: CASSLVGEVRNEQFF. CDR3 sequence (DNA): TGTGCCAGCAGCTTAGTCGGGGAGGTAAGGAATGAGCAGTTCTTC. The V gene is TRBV7-2, the J gene TRBJ2-1; maybe TRBD2 (6 bases). V was cut by 1 base and J by 7 bases, with 14 bases left in between. Per the germline V gene, CDR1 is SGHTA and CDR2 is FQGNSA. The CDR3 contains 15 residues.

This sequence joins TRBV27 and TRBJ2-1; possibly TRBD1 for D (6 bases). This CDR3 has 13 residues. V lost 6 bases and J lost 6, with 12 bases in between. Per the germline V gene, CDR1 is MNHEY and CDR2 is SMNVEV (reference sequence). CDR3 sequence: CASRLQGANEQFF. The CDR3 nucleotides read TGTGCCAGCAGGCTACAGGGTGCCAATGAGCAGTTCTTC.

The CDR3 region is CASTRTGWTNYGYTF. DNA of the CDR3: TGTGCCAGTACCCGGACAGGGTGGACTAACTATGGCTACACCTTC. The chain joins TRBV19 to TRBJ1-2; 8 bases are a match to TRBD1. The germline gives CDR1 LNHDA, CDR2 SQIVND (reference sequence). The trim removed 7 bases at V and 0 bases at J, leaving 7 bases unmatched. This CDR3 region has 15 residues.

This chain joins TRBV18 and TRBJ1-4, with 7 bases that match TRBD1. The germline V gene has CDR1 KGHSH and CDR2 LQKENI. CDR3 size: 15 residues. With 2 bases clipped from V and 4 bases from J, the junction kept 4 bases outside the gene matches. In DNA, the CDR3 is TGTGCCAGCTCACCAGACAGGGTGAATAATGAAAAACTGTTTTTT. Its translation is CASSPDRVNNEKLFF.

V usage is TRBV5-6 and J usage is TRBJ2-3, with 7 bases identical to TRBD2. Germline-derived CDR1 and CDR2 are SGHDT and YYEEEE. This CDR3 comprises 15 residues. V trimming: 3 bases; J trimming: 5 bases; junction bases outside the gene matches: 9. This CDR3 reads CASSSGGLAEDTQYF. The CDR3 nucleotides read TGTGCCAGCAGCTCCGGAGGGCTAGCGGAAGATACGCAGTATTTT.

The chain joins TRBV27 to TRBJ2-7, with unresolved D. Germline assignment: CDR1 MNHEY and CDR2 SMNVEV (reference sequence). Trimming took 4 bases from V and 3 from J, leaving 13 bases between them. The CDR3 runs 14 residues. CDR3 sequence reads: CASSSPTLRYEQYF. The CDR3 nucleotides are TGTGCCAGCAGTTCCCCGACATTACGCTACGAGCAGTACTTC.

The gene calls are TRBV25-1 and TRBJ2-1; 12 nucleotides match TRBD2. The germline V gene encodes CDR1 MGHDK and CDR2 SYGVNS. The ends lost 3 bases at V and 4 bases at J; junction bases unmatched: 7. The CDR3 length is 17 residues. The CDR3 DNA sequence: TGTGCCAGCAGTGACCCTAGCGGGAGGGCCGCGTACAATGAGCAGTTCTTC. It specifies CASSDPSGRAAYNEQFF.

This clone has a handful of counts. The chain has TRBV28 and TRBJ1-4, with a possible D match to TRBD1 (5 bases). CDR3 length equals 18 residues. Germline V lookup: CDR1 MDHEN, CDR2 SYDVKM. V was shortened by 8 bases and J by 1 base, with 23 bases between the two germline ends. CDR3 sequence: CASVGAGVEFGTNEKLFF. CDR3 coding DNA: TGTGCCAGCGTTGGGGCGGGGGTTGAATTTGGAACTAATGAAAAACTGTTTTTT.

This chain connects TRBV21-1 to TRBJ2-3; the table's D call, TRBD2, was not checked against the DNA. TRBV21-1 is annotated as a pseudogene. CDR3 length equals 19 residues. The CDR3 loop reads CASSKDGLAGIPCTDTQYF. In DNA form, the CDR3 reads TGTGCCAGCAGCAAAGATGGTCTAGCGGGAATCCCGTGCACAGATACGCAGTATTTT.

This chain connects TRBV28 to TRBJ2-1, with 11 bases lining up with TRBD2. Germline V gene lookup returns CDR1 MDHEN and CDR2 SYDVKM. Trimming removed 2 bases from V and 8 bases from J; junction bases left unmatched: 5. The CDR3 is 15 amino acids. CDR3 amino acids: CASSLILAGVDEQFF. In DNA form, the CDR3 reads TGTGCCAGCAGTTTAATACTAGCGGGAGTGGATGAGCAGTTCTTC.

For the CDR3, the DNA is TGTGCCAGCAGCTTAGGACTAGCGGACTCCTACGAGCAGTACTTC. Amino acids: CASSLGLADSYEQYF. The chain recombines TRBV5-6 with TRBJ2-7, with TRBD2 identical over 10 bases. Germline CDR1 is SGHDT and CDR2 is YYEEEE. Trimming took 2 bases from V and 0 from J; bases not matched to a gene: 2. The CDR3 has 15 residues.

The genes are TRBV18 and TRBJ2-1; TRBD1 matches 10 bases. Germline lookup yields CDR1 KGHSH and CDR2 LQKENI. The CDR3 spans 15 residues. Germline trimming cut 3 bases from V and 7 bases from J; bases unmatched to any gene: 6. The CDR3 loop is CASSPGTGEQNEQFF. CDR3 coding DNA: TGTGCCAGCTCACCGGGGACAGGGGAGCAAAATGAGCAGTTCTTC.

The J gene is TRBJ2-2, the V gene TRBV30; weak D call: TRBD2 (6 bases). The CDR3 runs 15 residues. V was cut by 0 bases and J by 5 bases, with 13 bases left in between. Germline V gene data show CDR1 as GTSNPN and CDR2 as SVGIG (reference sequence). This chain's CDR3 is CAWSVVAEPTGELFF. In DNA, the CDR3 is TGTGCCTGGAGTGTAGTAGCGGAGCCGACCGGGGAGCTGTTTTTT.

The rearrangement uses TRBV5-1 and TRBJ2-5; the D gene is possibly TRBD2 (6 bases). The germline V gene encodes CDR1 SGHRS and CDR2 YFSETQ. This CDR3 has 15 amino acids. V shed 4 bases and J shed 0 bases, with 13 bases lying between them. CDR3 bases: TGCGCCAGCAGCCCGGGGGACCTTAACCAAGAGACCCAGTACTTC. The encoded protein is CASSPGDLNQETQYF. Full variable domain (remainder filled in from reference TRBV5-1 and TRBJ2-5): KAGVTQTPRYLIKTRGQQVTLSCSPISGHRSVSWYQQTPGQGLQFLFEYFSETQRNKGNFPGRFSGRQFSNSRSEMNVSTLELGDSALYLCASSPGDLNQETQYFGPGTRLLVL.

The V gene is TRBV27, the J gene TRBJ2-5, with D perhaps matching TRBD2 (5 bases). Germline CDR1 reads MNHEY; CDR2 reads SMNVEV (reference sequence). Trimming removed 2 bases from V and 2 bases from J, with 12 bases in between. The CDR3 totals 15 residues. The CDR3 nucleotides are TGTGCCAGCAGTTTACCTCAACTAGGGCAAGAGACCCAGTACTTC. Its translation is CASSLPQLGQETQYF.

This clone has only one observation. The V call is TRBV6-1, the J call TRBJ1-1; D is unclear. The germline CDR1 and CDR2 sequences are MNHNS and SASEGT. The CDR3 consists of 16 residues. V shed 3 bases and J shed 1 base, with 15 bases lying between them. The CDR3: CASSEVPHSGNTEAFF. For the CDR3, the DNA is TGTGCCAGCAGTGAGGTCCCACACAGCGGGAACACTGAAGCTTTCTTT.

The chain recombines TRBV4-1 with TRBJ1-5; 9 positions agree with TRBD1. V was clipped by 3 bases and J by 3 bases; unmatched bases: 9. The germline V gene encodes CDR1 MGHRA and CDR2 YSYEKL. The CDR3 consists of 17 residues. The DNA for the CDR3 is TGCGCCAGCAGCCACCCCGGGACAGGGATTAACAATCAGCCCCAGCATTTT. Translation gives CASSHPGTGINNQPQHF.

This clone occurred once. The CDR3 is CASSLSRQRFF. Written as DNA, the CDR3 is TGTGCCAGCAGTTTAAGTCGACAGCGGTTCTTC. The chain combines TRBV28 with TRBJ2-1; D is possibly TRBD1 (5 bases). The V end lost 2 bases, the J end lost 15 bases, and 11 bases lay between the germline ends. CDR3 length equals 11 residues. Germline V lookup: CDR1 MDHEN, CDR2 SYDVKM. Variable domain in full (rest from reference TRBV28 and TRBJ2-1): DVKVTQSSRYLVKRTGEKVFLECVQDMDHENMFWYRQDPGLGLRLIYFSYDVKMKEKGDIPEGYSVSREKKERFSLILESASTNQTSMYLCASSLSRQRFFGPGTRLTVL.

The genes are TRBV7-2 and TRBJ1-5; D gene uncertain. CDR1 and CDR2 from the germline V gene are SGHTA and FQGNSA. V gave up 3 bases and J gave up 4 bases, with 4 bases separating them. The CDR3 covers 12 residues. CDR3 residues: CASSFRNQPQHF. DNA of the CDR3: TGTGCCAGCAGCTTCAGGAATCAGCCCCAGCATTTT.

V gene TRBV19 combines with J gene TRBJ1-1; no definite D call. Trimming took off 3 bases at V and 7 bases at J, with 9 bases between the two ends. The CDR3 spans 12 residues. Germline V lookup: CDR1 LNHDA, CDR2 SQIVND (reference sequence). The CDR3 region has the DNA TGTGCCAGTAGTATCCCCCCTCGTGAAGCTTTCTTT. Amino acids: CASSIPPREAFF.

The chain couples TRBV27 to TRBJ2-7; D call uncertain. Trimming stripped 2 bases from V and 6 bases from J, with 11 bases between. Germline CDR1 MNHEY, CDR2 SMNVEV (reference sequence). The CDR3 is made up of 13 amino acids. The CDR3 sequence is CASSLSWSTEQYF. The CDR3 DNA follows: TGTGCCAGCAGTTTAAGTTGGAGTACCGAGCAGTACTTC.

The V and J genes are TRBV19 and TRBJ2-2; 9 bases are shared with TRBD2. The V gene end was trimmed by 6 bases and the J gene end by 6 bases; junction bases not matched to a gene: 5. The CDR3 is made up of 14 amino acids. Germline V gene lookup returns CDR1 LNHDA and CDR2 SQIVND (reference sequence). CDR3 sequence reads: CASRDSGRAGELFF. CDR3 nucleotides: TGTGCCAGTAGAGATAGCGGGAGAGCCGGGGAGCTGTTTTTT.

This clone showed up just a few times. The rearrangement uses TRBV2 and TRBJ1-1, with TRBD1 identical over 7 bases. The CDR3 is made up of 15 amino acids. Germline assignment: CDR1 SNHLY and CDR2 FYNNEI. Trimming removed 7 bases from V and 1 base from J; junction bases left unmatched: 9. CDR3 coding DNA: TGTGCCAGCACCGACGACAGGGCTGGGAACACTGAAGCTTTCTTT. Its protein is CASTDDRAGNTEAFF.